This TCR beta chain originates from a study of blood T cell repertoires in COVID-19 (dated by TCRdb to 2018 to 2021). About the full investigation: Samples from collaborators originated in the United States, Italy and Spain and spanned both the acute and convalescent phases of COVID-19. Deeply sampled blood TCRbeta repertoires from subjects exposed to, actively infected with, or recovered from COVID-19 were included in the dataset. The repertoires were released in a freely available public database meant as a resource for research on the immune response to SARS-CoV-2. The prospective study material was composed of cDNA or gDNA derived from T cells, B-cell-depleted T cells, or PBMCs. Samples were obtained from the ongoing ImmuneRACE study (first 160 participants) and from 1,254 subjects provided by 6 global collaborators. Where HLA class I and class II types were available, the types were taken from metadata supplied by the sample provider, not from assay-based typing. The sample metadata nearly always contained a de-identified subject ID, COVID-19 status, age in years and sex.

Clipping removes 6 bases from V and 7 bases from J, with 12 as the unmatched junction base count. The CDR3 runs 16 residues from the cysteine to the phenylalanine. Only the CDR3 DNA is retained, 48 bases long and in frame from the first base. The germline V gene encodes CDR1 SNHLY and CDR2 FYNNEI. TCRbeta CDR3 regions were amplified from genomic DNA using the immunoSEQ Assay, a bias-controlled multiplex PCR. The original pipeline was this. Within the assay, amplification of reference gene primers was used to estimate how many nucleated cells each sample contained. To quantify the absolute abundance of each unique TCRbeta CDR3 rearrangement, sequence reads were collapsed and filtered. For each sample, productive Simpson clonality was calculated as the square root of Simpson's diversity index over productive rearrangements. In its TCRdb copy, this immuneACCESS table keeps in-frame sequences only and misses some clones. Where compared with another copy, unresolved V genes explain less than half of these, and the others have no known cause. The DNA gave D and trimming, while V, J and clone size come from that table. In this sample the table shows about 140,000 clones, 88% of which occur a single time. Approximately 2.5% of the sample comes from the top ten.

One collaborating source in Seattle enrolled patients during active infection and followed them longitudinally through the course of disease. Collaborating institutions collected whole blood in K2EDTA tubes following their own protocols. For TCRbeta analysis, collaborator samples were shipped as frozen whole blood, as isolated PBMCs, or as DNA extracted from either sample type. The full study reports these points: How much clinical and demographic metadata was included differed by source and by participant, and the metadata was provided uncurated.

Regarding this clone: What antigen it recognizes has not been identified. One base away there is no much larger clone; base qualities are not given.

The material sequenced was peripheral blood. The rearranged segments are TRBV2 and TRBJ2-4, with 10 middle bases fitting TRBD2. The TCR originated in a human donor with COVID-19, enrolled during active disease. The donor label of this sample is uncertain. The sequenced DNA: TGTGCCAGCAGGGAGAGCGGGGGGGCCTTCGAGAACATTCAGTACTTC. Its product reads: CASRESGGAFENIQYF.